The rows below give T cell receptor beta chains drawn from one sample of a study of T cells in Graves' hyperthyroidism and ophthalmopathy. MiXCR was run by TCRdb on the multiplex PCR reads, yielding one entry per CDR3 protein. The data show 300,000 to 450,000 distinct CDR3 sequences, about 16% seen once. The sequenced material came from blood. These receptors came from a woman younger than 45 with Graves' hyperthyroidism. CDR3s include the opening cysteine and the closing phenylalanine or tryptophan. Each record gives: clone size, D gene, J gene, V gene, CDR3 DNA, CDR3 protein. A D gene is named only where the DNA matches it firmly. A clone size is listed for some rows: how often the clone was seen (once, few, many), or a class if it is expanded.

size: many; D: NA; J: TRBJ1-2; V: TRBV28; DNA: TGTGCCAGCAGTCCCTCTTCGTATGGCTACACCTTC; CDR3: CASSPSSYGYTF
size: many; D: TRBD1; J: TRBJ1-6; V: TRBV28; DNA: TGTGCCAGCAGTCTCGGGGACAGGCAGTCACCCCTCCACTTT; CDR3: CASSLGDRQSPLHF
size: few; D: TRBD2; J: TRBJ2-7; V: TRBV10-3; DNA: TGTGCCATCAGTGAGGCGGGGGGGAACGAGCAGTACTTC; CDR3: CAISEAGGNEQYF
size: many; D: NA; J: TRBJ1-5; V: TRBV27; DNA: TGTGCCAGCAGCCGGCGGGGGCCCCAATTCGGTCAGCCCCAGCATTTT; CDR3: CASSRRGPQFGQPQHF
size: few; D: NA; J: TRBJ1-6; V: TRBV2; DNA: TGTGCCAGCATTGACAGACCAACTAATTCACCCCTCCACTTT; CDR3: CASIDRPTNSPLHF
size: few; D: NA; J: TRBJ2-7; V: TRBV24-1; DNA: TGTGCCAGCGACGGGAGCCATGTTGAGGGATGCTCCTACGAGCAGTACTTC; CDR3: CASDGSHVEGCSYEQYF
size: many; D: NA; J: TRBJ2-7; V: TRBV28; DNA: TGTGCCACCACAGGTGGGTTGGTTAGCAGCTACGAGCAGTACTTC; CDR3: CATTGGLVSSYEQYF
size: many; D: NA; J: TRBJ1-1; V: TRBV6-1; DNA: TGTGCCAGCATCCCCTACGCGGGAACTGAAGCTTTCTCCCTCTTT; CDR3: CASIPYAGTEAFSLF
size: many; D: TRBD1; J: TRBJ1-1; V: TRBV20-1; DNA: TGCAGTGCTGGACAGGGTGCGATGAACACTGAAGCTTTCTTT; CDR3: CSAGQGAMNTEAFF
size: NA; D: TRBD2; J: TRBJ2-7; V: TRBV28; DNA: TGTGCCAGCAGCCTAACTAGCGGTACCTACAATGAGCAGTACTTC; CDR3: CASSLTSGTYNEQYF
size: many; D: TRBD1; J: TRBJ1-5; V: TRBV20-1; DNA: TGCAGTGCTAGACCCGGGACAGGGGGCTCCAATCAGCCCCAGCATTTT; CDR3: CSARPGTGGSNQPQHF
size: NA; D: NA; J: TRBJ1-2; V: TRBV3-1; DNA: TGTGCCAGCAGCCAAAGTTTGGGTGGCTACACCTTC; CDR3: CASSQSLGGYTF
size: many; D: NA; J: TRBJ2-7; V: TRBV20-1; DNA: TGCAGTGCTAGAGTGCCTAGCTCTGACTACGAGCAGTACTTC; CDR3: CSARVPSSDYEQYF
size: many; D: NA; J: TRBJ2-7; V: TRBV10-3; DNA: TGTGCCATCAGTGAGTCGACTCTTCCAGGGTGGCAGTACTTC; CDR3: CAISESTLPGWQYF
size: NA; D: TRBD1; J: TRBJ2-7; V: TRBV10-3; DNA: TGTGCCATCAGTTGGACAGGGGCCTACGAGCAGTACTTC; CDR3: CAISWTGAYEQYF
size: many; D: NA; J: TRBJ2-1; V: TRBV18; DNA: TGTGCCAGCTCACCGACCTCCGATGGATACAATGAGCAGTTCTTC; CDR3: CASSPTSDGYNEQFF
size: many; D: NA; J: TRBJ2-5; V: TRBV20-1; DNA: TGCAGTGCTTCGGGAGCCACCCGGGAGACCCAGTACTTC; CDR3: CSASGATRETQYF
size: many; D: NA; J: TRBJ2-5; V: TRBV12-3/TRBV12-4; DNA: TGTGCCAGCACCCCCTTTCCTCAAGAGACCCAGTACTTC; CDR3: CASTPFPQETQYF
size: NA; D: NA; J: TRBJ2-7; V: TRBV4-1; DNA: TGCGCCAGCAGCCACAGGGACTCCTACAATGAGCAGTACTTC; CDR3: CASSHRDSYNEQYF
size: NA; D: TRBD2; J: TRBJ2-5; V: TRBV5-4; DNA: TGTGCCAGCAGCAGCAAGCTAGCGGGAGTCGGAGAGACCCAGTACTTC; CDR3: CASSSKLAGVGETQYF
size: NA; D: NA; J: TRBJ1-2; V: TRBV29-1; DNA: TGCAGCGCCCCAGGGGCCGCCTCGGGTGGCTACACCTTC; CDR3: CSAPGAASGGYTF
size: many; D: TRBD2; J: TRBJ2-2; V: TRBV2; DNA: TGTGCCAGCAGTGAACTAGCGGGAGTGCCGAACACCGGGGAGCTGTTTTTT; CDR3: CASSELAGVPNTGELFF
size: few; D: TRBD2; J: TRBJ2-7; V: TRBV9; DNA: TGTGCCAGCAGCGTCCGTAGCGGGAGCGACGAGCAGTACTTC; CDR3: CASSVRSGSDEQYF
size: NA; D: NA; J: TRBJ1-6; V: TRBV4-1; DNA: TGCGCCAGCAGCCAAAACCGGGGAAGTAATTCACCCCTCCACTTT; CDR3: CASSQNRGSNSPLHF
size: NA; D: TRBD1; J: TRBJ2-7; V: TRBV12-3/TRBV12-4; DNA: TGTGCCAGCAGTTATTCCGGGGAGAGGACAGGGGTCTACGAGCAGTACTTC; CDR3: CASSYSGERTGVYEQYF
size: NA; D: TRBD1; J: TRBJ2-1; V: TRBV24-1; DNA: TGTGCCACCAGTGACCGGGACAGGGTCCTCTACAATGAGCAGTTCTTC; CDR3: CATSDRDRVLYNEQFF
size: many; D: NA; J: TRBJ2-4; V: TRBV28; DNA: TGTGCCAGCAGGGCTGGACTGGGCATTCAGTACTTC; CDR3: CASRAGLGIQYF
size: few; D: NA; J: TRBJ1-1; V: TRBV6-1; DNA: TGTGCCAGCAGTGAATTTCTGAGTGCTTTCTTT; CDR3: CASSEFLSAFF